This T cell receptor (beta chain) was profiled in a study of blood T cell repertoires in COVID-19. Study-level information: Acute and convalescent COVID-19 specimens originated in the United States, Italy and Spain.

Generated by immunoSEQ multiplex PCR, the TCRdb table keeps only in-frame clones and is missing some. The sample holds 250,000 to 300,000 clones, about 88% seen once. What was sequenced was peripheral blood. The sequence derives from a woman younger than 45 with COVID-19, enrolled during active disease.

The CDR3 coding sequence is TGTGCCAGCAGCTACGACAGGGGGCTTAATGAGCAGTTCTTC. This translates into CASSYDRGLNEQFF. The chain has TRBV7-2 and TRBJ2-1; 10 bases line up with TRBD1. The CDR3 spans 14 residues. With 4 bases clipped from V and 7 bases from J, the junction kept 4 bases outside the gene matches. Germline lookup yields CDR1 SGHTA and CDR2 FQGNSA.